The next 21 T cell receptor beta chains were all read from a single sample in a study of T-cell memory formation after mild COVID-19. MiXCR, applied by TCRdb to the 5' RACE reads, yields one record per CDR3 protein. The sample holds roughly 400,000 distinct CDR3 sequences, roughly 18% seen once. Sequenced input: PBMCs or a T cell subset sorted from them (not recorded which). The origin of the receptors is a man between 18 and 35 years old who had mild COVID-19 (a few samples of this study predate the infection). Cell type and time point are not known.

This chain connects TRBV10-3 to TRBJ1-2; no definite D call. Germline V gene sequence: CDR1 ENHRY, CDR2 SYGVKD. V gave up 6 bases and J gave up 8 bases, with 13 bases separating them. This CDR3 is 12 amino acids long. For the CDR3, the DNA is TGTGCCATCAGCGGAGAGGCACTCGGCTACACCTTC. Protein sequence: CAISGEALGYTF.

CDR3 DNA: TGTGCCAGCAGCTTAGGTAATAGGGGCCACACGCATCCTTTCACAGATACGCAGTATTTT. It encodes CASSLGNRGHTHPFTDTQYF. The gene calls are TRBV7-2 and TRBJ2-3, with D tentatively TRBD1 (5 bases). CDR3 length: 20 residues. V was clipped by 1 base and J by 2 bases, with 25 bases between them. The germline gives CDR1 SGHTA, CDR2 FQGNSA. Full variable domain (missing parts from reference TRBV7-2 and TRBJ2-3): GAGVSQSPSNKVTEKGKDVELRCDPISGHTALYWYRQSLGQGLEFLIYFQGNSAPDKSGLPSDRFSAERTGGSVSTLTIQRTQQEDSAVYLCASSLGNRGHTHPFTDTQYFGPGTRLTVL.

The chain is built from TRBV11-3 and TRBJ2-5, with no clear D. Deletions cut 9 bases from V and 2 bases from J, with 19 bases between. CDR1 SGHNT and CDR2 YENEEA come from the germline V gene. This CDR3 region has 15 residues. CDR3 in amino acids: CARPLGSNAQETQYF. Written as DNA, the CDR3 is TGTGCCAGGCCTTTAGGCAGCAATGCACAAGAGACCCAGTACTTC.

The chain links TRBV10-3 to TRBJ2-6; D may be TRBD1 or TRBD2 (5 bases each). CDR1 is ENHRY and CDR2 is SYGVKD in the germline V gene. The CDR3 runs 16 residues. V was pared by 6 bases and J by 4 bases, with 16 bases between. The CDR3 nucleotides are TGTGCCATCAGAGCAGGGACGACACCCGGGGCCAACGTCCTGACTTTC. Translation: CAIRAGTTPGANVLTF.

This clonotype came up a few times. The chain carries TRBV20-1 and TRBJ2-7; D unresolved. CDR3 length equals 14 residues. The germline V gene encodes CDR1 DFQATT and CDR2 SNEGSKA (reference sequence). The V end was cut by 3 bases, the J end by 2 bases, with 14 bases between. For the CDR3, the DNA is TGCAGTGCTAGTGGGGTGGGAACCCCCTACGAGCAGTACTTC. Protein: CSASGVGTPYEQYF.

In this sample, this clonotype turned up a few times. The chain couples TRBV7-9 to TRBJ1-1, with D uncertain. The length of the CDR3 is 13 residues. CDR1 is SEHNR, CDR2 FQNEAQ, per germline (reference sequence). Deletions cut 5 bases from V and 5 bases from J, with 12 bases between. The CDR3 nucleotides read TGTGCCAGCAGCCCTTGGCTGGGGACTGAAGCTTTCTTT. Translating gives CASSPWLGTEAFF.

The chain carries TRBV5-1 and TRBJ2-5, with 8 bases identical to TRBD1. CDR1 and CDR2 (germline): SGHRS, YFSETQ. The CDR3 length is 15 residues. V trimming: 6 bases; J trimming: 4 bases; junction bases outside the gene matches: 11. The CDR3: CASTPVSGGGETQYF. DNA of the CDR3: TGCGCCAGCACCCCCGTTTCAGGGGGCGGAGAGACCCAGTACTTC.

This clonotype came up a few times. The CDR3 sequence is CASSLTRRDEQFF. CDR3 nucleotide sequence: TGTGCCAGCAGCTTAACCCGGCGAGATGAGCAGTTCTTC. The V gene is TRBV7-8, the J gene TRBJ2-1; D unclear. The CDR3 extends over 13 amino acids. Trimming stripped 2 bases from V and 8 bases from J, with 10 bases between. Germline V gene data show CDR1 as SGHVS and CDR2 as FQNEAQ.

The chain carries TRBV29-1 and TRBJ1-1; D not resolved. CDR3 size: 11 residues. V lost 2 bases and J 4 bases, leaving 5 bases between the germline ends. Germline values: CDR1 SQVTM, CDR2 ANQGSEA. The CDR3: CSVETSTEAFF. Here the CDR3 DNA reads TGCAGCGTTGAAACCAGCACTGAAGCTTTCTTT.

The chain couples TRBV27 to TRBJ1-1; TRBD1 might be the D (5 bases). The CDR3 is 15 amino acids. The V end was cut by 5 bases, the J end by 7 bases, with 20 bases between. Germline-derived CDR1 and CDR2 are MNHEY and SMNVEV (reference sequence). The CDR3 reads CASSPILGGRIEAFF. CDR3 sequence (DNA): TGTGCCAGCAGTCCCATCTTGGGGGGGAGGATTGAAGCTTTCTTT.

The CDR3 protein is CASSLAAGYTF. The CDR3, as DNA: TGTGCCAGCAGCTTAGCCGCTGGCTACACCTTC. This chain uses TRBV7-9 with TRBJ1-2; no clear D. Per germline, CDR1 SEHNR and CDR2 FQNEAQ (reference sequence). V dropped 0 bases and J dropped 7 bases, with 3 bases sitting between them. This CDR3 is built from 11 residues. Full variable domain (missing parts from reference TRBV7-9 and TRBJ1-2): DTGVSQNPRHKITKRGQNVTFRCDPISEHNRLYWYRQTLGQGPEFLTYFQNEAQLEKSRLLSDRFSAERPKGSFSTLEIQRTEQGDSAMYLCASSLAAGYTFGSGTRLTVV.

This clonotype has just a few counts. V and J are TRBV5-1 and TRBJ2-3; TRBD2 aligns across 10 bases. There are 15 residues in the CDR3. The V and J ends lost 4 bases and 5 bases, in that order; junction bases with no gene match: 7. Germline CDR1 is SGHRS and CDR2 is YFSETQ. The CDR3: CASSDSGGVGDTQYF. CDR3 DNA: TGCGCCAGCAGCGACAGCGGGGGGGTCGGAGATACGCAGTATTTT.

This clonotype showed up many times. J is TRBJ2-3 and V is TRBV5-1; tentatively, D is TRBD2 (7 bases). V lost 1 base and J lost 2, with 14 bases in between. This CDR3 is built from 16 residues. CDR1 is SGHRS, CDR2 YFSETQ, per germline. CDR3 loop: CASSLTGGDHTDTQYF. In DNA form, the CDR3 reads TGCGCCAGCAGCTTGACGGGGGGCGATCACACAGATACGCAGTATTTT.

A few counts support this clonotype. This sequence joins TRBV15 and TRBJ2-7; D is possibly TRBD1 (5 bases). The CDR3 runs 15 residues. V was pared by 0 bases and J by 5 bases, with 14 bases between. The V gene's germline CDR1 is LNHNV and CDR2 YYDKDF (reference sequence). The CDR3 loop is CATSRDLRQGNEQYF. The CDR3 DNA reads TGTGCCACCAGCAGAGATCTACGGCAGGGAAACGAGCAGTACTTC. Combining the CDR3 with reference TRBV15 and TRBJ2-7 gives the whole variable domain DAMVIQNPRYQVTQFGKPVTLSCSQTLNHNVMYWYQQKSSQAPKLLFHYYDKDFNNEADTPDNFQSRRPNTSFCFLDIRSPGLGDTAMYLCATSRDLRQGNEQYFGPGTRLTVT.

V is TRBV7-9 and J is TRBJ2-1; 10 bases agree with TRBD2. CDR1 is SEHNR and CDR2 is FQNEAQ in the germline V gene (reference sequence). This CDR3 contains 14 residues. V gave up 6 bases and J gave up 8 bases; unmatched junction bases: 7. The CDR3, as DNA: TGTGCCAGCAGAAGCGGGGGGGCTATCGATGAGCAGTTCTTC. Residues: CASRSGGAIDEQFF. Full variable domain (missing parts from reference TRBV7-9 and TRBJ2-1): DTGVSQNPRHKITKRGQNVTFRCDPISEHNRLYWYRQTLGQGPEFLTYFQNEAQLEKSRLLSDRFSAERPKGSFSTLEIQRTEQGDSAMYLCASRSGGAIDEQFFGPGTRLTVL.

V is TRBV7-9 and J is TRBJ2-5; D unresolved. Germline V CDR1 and CDR2: SEHNR, FQNEAQ (reference sequence). The CDR3 totals 13 residues. The V end lost 5 bases, the J end lost 4 bases, and 11 bases lay between the germline ends. The CDR3 reads CASSTRAAETQYF. The CDR3 region has the DNA TGTGCCAGCAGCACCCGGGCGGCAGAGACCCAGTACTTC.

This sequence joins TRBV6-2 or TRBV6-3 and TRBJ1-1, with TRBD1 matching 10 bases. CDR1 is MNHEY, CDR2 SVGEGT, per germline. The CDR3 loop spans 14 amino acids. The V gene end was trimmed by 7 bases and the J gene end by 2 bases; junction bases not matched to a gene: 4. The CDR3 DNA sequence: TGTGCCAGCATTCAGACAGGGGGCAACACTGAAGCTTTCTTT. This gives the protein CASIQTGGNTEAFF.

This clonotype appeared many times. This chain uses TRBV7-2 with TRBJ2-1; the D is unclear. Trimming took 11 bases from V and 10 from J, leaving 18 bases between them. This CDR3 spans 12 amino acids. Germline loops: CDR1 SGHTA, CDR2 FQGNSA. The CDR3 here is CAGSGPQAEQFF. The CDR3, as DNA: TGTGCCGGATCCGGGCCCCAGGCCGAGCAGTTCTTC.

In DNA form, the CDR3 reads TGTGCCAGCAGTACCGTGGGCAGGGGATATTCTTCGCAGTATTTT. It is translated as CASSTVGRGYSSQYF. The chain joins TRBV28 to TRBJ2-3, with D perhaps TRBD1 (6 bases). Trimming removed 5 bases from V and 10 bases from J, with 22 bases in between. Per the germline V gene, CDR1 is MDHEN and CDR2 is SYDVKM. The CDR3 covers 15 residues.

Here the CDR3 DNA reads TGTGCCAGCAGACCTCCCCGGGCAGGGTTCACTGAAGCTTTCTTT. The encoded protein is CASRPPRAGFTEAFF. The chain couples TRBV6-2 or TRBV6-3 to TRBJ1-1; a possible D gene is TRBD1 (5 bases). CDR3 length: 15 amino acids. V was cut by 6 bases and J by 4 bases, with 18 bases left in between. CDR1 and CDR2 (germline): MNHEY, SVGEGT.

This clonotype was detected only a few times. V and J are TRBV10-3 and TRBJ2-3, with TRBD2 identical over 8 bases. V lost 7 bases to trimming and J lost 3 bases; unmatched junction nucleotides: 9. This CDR3 has 15 amino acids. Germline CDR1 and CDR2: ENHRY and SYGVKD. CDR3 DNA sequence: TGTGCCATCACCGACCGGGGGGGGAGGACAGATACGCAGTATTTT. As protein: CAITDRGGRTDTQYF.